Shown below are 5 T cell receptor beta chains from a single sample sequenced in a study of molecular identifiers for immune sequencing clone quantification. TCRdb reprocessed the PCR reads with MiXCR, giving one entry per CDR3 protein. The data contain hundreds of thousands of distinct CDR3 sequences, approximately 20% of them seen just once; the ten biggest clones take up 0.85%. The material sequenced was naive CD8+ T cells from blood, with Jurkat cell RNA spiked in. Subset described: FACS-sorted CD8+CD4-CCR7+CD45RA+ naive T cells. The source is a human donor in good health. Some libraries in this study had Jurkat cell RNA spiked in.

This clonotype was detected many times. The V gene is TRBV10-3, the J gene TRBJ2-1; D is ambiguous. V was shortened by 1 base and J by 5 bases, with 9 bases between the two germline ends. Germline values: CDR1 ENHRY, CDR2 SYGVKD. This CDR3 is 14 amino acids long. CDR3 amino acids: CAISEFASNNEQFF. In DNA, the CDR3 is TGTGCCATCAGTGAGTTCGCGTCCAACAATGAGCAGTTCTTC.

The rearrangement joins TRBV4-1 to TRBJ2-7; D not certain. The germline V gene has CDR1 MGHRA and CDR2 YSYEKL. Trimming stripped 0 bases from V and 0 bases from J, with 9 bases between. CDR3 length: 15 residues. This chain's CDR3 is CASSQDNRVSYEQYF. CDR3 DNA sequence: TGCGCCAGCAGCCAAGATAACCGCGTCTCCTACGAGCAGTACTTC.

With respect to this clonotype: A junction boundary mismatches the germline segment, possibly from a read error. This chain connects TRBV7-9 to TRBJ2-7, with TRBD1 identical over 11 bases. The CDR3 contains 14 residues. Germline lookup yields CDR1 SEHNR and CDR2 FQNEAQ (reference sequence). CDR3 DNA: TGTGCCAGCAGCGCCGGACAGGGGGCTGGTGAGCAGCACTTC. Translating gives CASSAGQGAGEQHF. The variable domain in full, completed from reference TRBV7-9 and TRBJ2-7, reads DTGVSQNPRHKITKRGQNVTFRCDPISEHNRLYWYRQTLGQGPEFLTYFQNEAQLEKSRLLSDRFSAERPKGSFSTLEIQRTEQGDSAMYLCASSAGQGAGEQHFGPGTRLTVT.

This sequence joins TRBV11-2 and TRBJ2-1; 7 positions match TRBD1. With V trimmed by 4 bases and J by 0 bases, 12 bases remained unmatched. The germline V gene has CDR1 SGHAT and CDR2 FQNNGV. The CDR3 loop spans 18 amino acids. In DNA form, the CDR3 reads TGTGCCAGCAGCTCCACCCCCTACAGGGGAAGCTCCTACAATGAGCAGTTCTTC. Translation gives CASSSTPYRGSSYNEQFF.

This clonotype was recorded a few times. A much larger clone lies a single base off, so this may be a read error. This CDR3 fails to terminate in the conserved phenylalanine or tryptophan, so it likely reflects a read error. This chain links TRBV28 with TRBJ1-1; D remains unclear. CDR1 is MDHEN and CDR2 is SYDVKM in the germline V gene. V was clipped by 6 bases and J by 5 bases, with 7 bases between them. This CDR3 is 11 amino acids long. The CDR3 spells CASRTITEAFL. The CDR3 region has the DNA TGTGCCAGCAGAACTATTACTGAAGCTTTCTTG.